The T cell receptor beta chain under discussion was sequenced for a study of T cells in Graves' hyperthyroidism and ophthalmopathy. The V gene lost 3 bases and the J gene lost 6 bases, with 14 bases spanning the gap. Germline V CDR1 and CDR2: WSHSY, SAAADI. The CDR3 totals 14 residues. RNA transcripts gave rise to amplified TCR beta CDR3 regions. Primed by the HTBI set, a first-round RT-PCR was run on the TCR CDR3. TCRdb re-analysed the multiplex PCR reads in MiXCR, keeping a single row per CDR3 protein. This table holds more than 500,000 distinct CDR3 sequences, approximately 16% found once. This clonotype has only a few counts. Antigen specificity is unknown. Clinical symptoms, serum thyroxine, TRAb, thyroid ultrasound and orbital computed tomography informed diagnoses. Notes on the study in general: Ophthalmopathy, as predicted by the model, came a median 6.5 months after the prediction. Ophthalmopathy was told apart from stable hyperthyroidism by a 13 V-J model.

This receptor was taken from a woman in her twenties or thirties with Graves' ophthalmopathy. The chain carries TRBV10-2 and TRBJ1-1; D is undetermined. The sequencing input was blood. The CDR3 sequence: CASSDPAANAEAFF. In DNA form, the CDR3 reads TGCGCCAGCAGTGATCCGGCAGCCAACGCTGAAGCTTTCTTT.